The TCR beta chain described here comes from a study of CD8 T cells in Susac syndrome. Study-wide findings and caveats: The authors acknowledged that the study's TCR sequencing and HLA analysis involved relatively few individuals.

An amount of RNA that ranged from about 0.45 to 1 ug was reverse transcribed with random hexamers. TCRdb used MiXCR to reprocess the immunoSEQ multiplex PCR reads, holding one entry per CDR3 protein. The table has around 190,000 distinct CDR3 sequences, about 95% seen once. This clonotype appeared once. The target antigen is unknown. With V trimmed by 0 bases and J by 9 bases, 3 bases remained unmatched. Germline CDR1 GTSNPN, CDR2 SVGIG (reference sequence). The CDR3 totals 13 residues. This TCR was sampled from a human donor in good health. Material: CD4+ T cells from PBMCs. The gene calls are TRBV30 and TRBJ2-1; 9 nucleotides line up with TRBD2. The DNA for the CDR3 is TGTGCCTGGAGTGTTAGCGGGAGCACTGAGCAGTTCTTC. This codes for CAWSVSGSTEQFF.